This T cell receptor beta chain originates from a study of response to subunit inactivated influenza vaccine. Study observations and caveats: Authors suggested few new T cells are recruited by each seasonal influenza vaccination.

A single record per CDR3 protein comes from TCRdb applying MiXCR to the RT-PCR reads. The data contain about 700,000 distinct CDR3 sequences, less than 15% of them seen just once; the ten biggest clones take up 6% to 9.5%. The CDR3 extends over 16 amino acids. Germline V CDR1 and CDR2: DFQATT, SNEGSKA (reference sequence). Unmatched junction bases numbered 7, after V lost 6 bases and J lost 1 base. This clonotype was seen more than once but under ten times. The antigen remains unidentified. The material sequenced was PBMCs from blood, taken around 14 days before vaccination. The chain combines TRBV20-1 with TRBJ2-4; 12 bases map to TRBD2. The receptor's source is a man aged 50 to 60 who received an inactivated influenza vaccine. The CDR3 sequence is CSAGLAGMGAKNIQYF. CDR3 DNA: TGCAGTGCCGGACTAGCGGGGATGGGGGCCAAAAACATTCAGTACTTC.